Following are 5 T cell receptor beta chains from one sample sequenced in a study of regulatory T cells in long-lasting Graves disease. CDR3 regions were amplified by Arm-PCR using iRepertoire HTBI primers to build TCR beta libraries. One entry per CDR3 protein results from TCRdb running MiXCR on the multiplex PCR reads. The sample includes hundreds of thousands of distinct CDR3 sequences, over 15% of them seen just once. The time point: newly diagnosed GD, antithyroid drugs for less than 3 months. The authors made the TCR library using RNA they extracted from PBMCs. These data were also reused for a study on T cells in Graves' hyperthyroidism and ophthalmopathy.

Specimen: peripheral blood mononuclear cells (PBMCs), collected at new diagnosis, from a patient treated with antithyroid drugs. These receptors all come from a middle-aged man with Graves disease.

A few counts support this clonotype. The rearrangement links TRBV12-3 or TRBV12-4 to TRBJ1-3; D gene unclear. The CDR3 has 11 residues. V was shortened by 3 bases and J by 10 bases, with 7 bases between the two germline ends. CDR3 coding DNA: TGTGCCAGCAGTTTTCTTACGACCATATATTTT. Protein sequence: CASSFLTTIYF.

This clonotype was observed at least ten times. The V gene is TRBV5-1, the J gene TRBJ2-7; the D gene could be TRBD1 or TRBD2 (5 bases each). The CDR3 sequence is 15 residues long. Trimming pared 0 bases from V and 3 bases from J, leaving 13 bases between. Germline-derived CDR1 and CDR2 are SGHRS and YFSETQ. The CDR3 region has the DNA TGCGCCAGCAGCTTGGCCCCCGGGACCTACTACGAGCAGTACTTC. It encodes CASSLAPGTYYEQYF.

CDR3: CATSRNLGQGDEQYF. The CDR3 coding sequence is TGTGCCACCAGCAGAAACCTTGGACAGGGCGACGAGCAGTACTTC. The rearrangement links TRBV15 to TRBJ2-7, with 8 bases matching TRBD1. V dropped 2 bases and J dropped 5; count of bases not matched to a gene: 8. The germline V gene has CDR1 LNHNV and CDR2 YYDKDF (reference sequence). The CDR3 contains 15 residues.

The chain's CDR3 is CATSRSLGAYGYTF. CDR3 bases: TGTGCCACCAGCAGATCCCTGGGGGCGTATGGCTACACCTTC. This chain links TRBV15 with TRBJ1-2; D possibly corresponds to TRBD1 (6 bases). Germline V CDR1 and CDR2: LNHNV, YYDKDF (reference sequence). V shed 2 bases and J shed 5 bases, with 12 bases lying between them. This CDR3 comprises 14 residues.

This clonotype has a count of ten or more. The gene calls are TRBV12-3 or TRBV12-4 and TRBJ2-5; 7 bases are a match to TRBD1. Trimming removed 6 bases from V and 2 bases from J; junction bases left unmatched: 9. The CDR3 has 15 amino acids. CDR3 sequence: CASRPSGQNQETQYF. In DNA form, the CDR3 reads TGTGCCAGCAGGCCTTCGGGACAGAATCAAGAGACCCAGTACTTC.